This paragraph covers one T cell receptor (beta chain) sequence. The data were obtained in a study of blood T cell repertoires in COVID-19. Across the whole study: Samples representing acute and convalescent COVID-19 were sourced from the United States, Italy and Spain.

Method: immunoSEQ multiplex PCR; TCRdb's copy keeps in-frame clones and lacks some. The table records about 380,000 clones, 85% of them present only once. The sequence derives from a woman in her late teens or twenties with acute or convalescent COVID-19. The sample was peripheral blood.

The CDR3 loop reads CASSPRIYQPQHF. The CDR3 DNA reads TGTGCCAGCAGTCCGCGCATATATCAGCCCCAGCATTTT. The gene calls are TRBV27 and TRBJ1-5; D gene uncertain. V lost 5 bases and J lost 5, with 10 bases in between. The germline CDR1 and CDR2 sequences are MNHEY and SMNVEV (reference sequence). The CDR3 length is 13 residues.